The rows below give T cell receptor beta chains drawn from one sample of a study of cytomegalovirus exposure and HLA in healthy donors. Profiled with immunoSEQ multiplex PCR; TCRdb holds only in-frame clones, not every one. The table records more than 250,000 clones, roughly 90% of them present only once. Sequencing was carried out using PBMCs. Every receptor here comes from a woman aged 18-35 years in good health and CMV-seronegative. The CDR3 runs from the conserved cysteine through the conserved F or W. A D gene is named only where the DNA matches it firmly. The size entry is marked missing in some rows and otherwise reads once, few, many or a size class.

>TRBJ2-7|.|once|TRBV19|13
CASSIGGLNEQYF
TGTGCCAGTAGTATTGGGGGCCTGAACGAGCAGTACTTC
>TRBJ1-1|.|.|TRBV2|14
CASKGDTRNTEAFF
TGTGCCAGCAAAGGTGACACCAGGAACACTGAAGCTTTCTTT
>TRBJ1-1|.|.|TRBV29-1|15
CSVVPAMTGNTEAFF
TGCAGCGTTGTCCCCGCTATGACAGGGAACACTGAAGCTTTCTTT
>TRBJ2-7|TRBD2|.|TRBV18|16
CASSPIPGLDSYEQYF
TGTGCCAGCTCCCCAATTCCGGGACTAGACTCCTACGAGCAGTACTTC
>TRBJ2-4|TRBD1|.|TRBV6-1|15
CASRRTGDSKNIQYF
TGTGCCAGCAGACGTACAGGGGACAGCAAAAACATTCAGTACTTC
>TRBJ2-1|TRBD1|.|TRBV27|15
CASSATGLRGNEQFF
TGTGCCAGCAGTGCGACAGGGCTTCGGGGCAATGAGCAGTTCTTC
>TRBJ1-3|.|few|TRBV2|15
CASSTPAGAGNTIYF
TGTGCCAGCAGCACACCGGCAGGGGCAGGAAACACCATATATTTT
>TRBJ1-1|TRBD1|once|TRBV5-6|15
CASSLGTGGWTEAFF
TGTGCCAGCAGCTTGGGGACAGGGGGCTGGACTGAAGCTTTCTTT
>TRBJ2-7|.|.|TRBV6-5|14
CASSSLQEWGEQYF
TGTGCCAGCAGTTCGCTACAGGAATGGGGAGAGCAGTACTTC
>TRBJ2-3|.|once|TRBV4-1|14
CASWRGGTTDTQYF
TGCGCCAGCTGGAGAGGGGGAACCACAGATACGCAGTATTTT
>TRBJ1-1|.|.|TRBV11-2|14
CASSTQLGGTEAFF
TGTGCCAGCAGCACACAACTCGGGGGCACTGAAGCTTTCTTT
>TRBJ2-7|TRBD1|.|TRBV19|12
CASGTDVYEQYF
TGTGCCAGTGGGACAGACGTCTACGAGCAGTACTTC
>TRBJ1-1|.|.|TRBV10-3|15
CAISDAGRMNTEAFF
TGTGCCATCAGTGATGCGGGAAGAATGAACACTGAAGCTTTCTTT
>TRBJ2-1|TRBD1|.|TRBV29-1|16
CSADYRPGQKYNEQFF
TGCAGCGCAGACTACCGACCGGGACAGAAGTACAATGAGCAGTTCTTC